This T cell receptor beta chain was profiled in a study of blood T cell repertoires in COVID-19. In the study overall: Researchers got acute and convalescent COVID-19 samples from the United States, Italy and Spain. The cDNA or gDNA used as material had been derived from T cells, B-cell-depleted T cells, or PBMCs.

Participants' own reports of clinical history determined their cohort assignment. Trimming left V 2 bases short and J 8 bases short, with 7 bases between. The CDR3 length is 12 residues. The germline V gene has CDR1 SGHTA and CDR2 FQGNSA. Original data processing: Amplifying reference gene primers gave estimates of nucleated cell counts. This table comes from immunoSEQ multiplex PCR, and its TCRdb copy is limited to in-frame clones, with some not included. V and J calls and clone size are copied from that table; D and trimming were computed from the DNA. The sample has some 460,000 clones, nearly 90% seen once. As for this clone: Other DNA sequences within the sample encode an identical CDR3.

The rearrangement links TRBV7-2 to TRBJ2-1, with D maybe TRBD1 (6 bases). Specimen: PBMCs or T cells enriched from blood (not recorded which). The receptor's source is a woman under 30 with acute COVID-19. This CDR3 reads CASSLTGYEQFF. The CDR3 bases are TGTGCCAGCAGCTTAACAGGGTATGAGCAGTTCTTC. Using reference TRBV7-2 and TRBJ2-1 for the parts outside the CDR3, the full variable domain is GAGVSQSPSNKVTEKGKDVELRCDPISGHTALYWYRQSLGQGLEFLIYFQGNSAPDKSGLPSDRFSAERTGGSVSTLTIQRTQQEDSAVYLCASSLTGYEQFFGPGTRLTVL.